This is a list of T cell receptor beta chains from one sample in a study of shared clonotypes between healthy human individuals. Sequencing used immunoSEQ multiplex PCR; TCRdb keeps in-frame clones, though not all of them. The table records some 1.5 million clones, 95% to 99% of them present only once. Sequenced input: naive CD4+ T cells sorted from blood. These TCRs come from a man aged 25 to 40 in good health. Each CDR3 is given with its conserved first and last residue. A D gene is named only where the DNA matches it firmly. Size is stated for part of the rows, as once, few or many counts, or as a class when the clone is expanded.

TRBJ2-7 15 . TRBV5-6 . TGTGCCAGCAGCTTGTTAGTGGGGGGGGCCCACGAGCAGTACTTC CASSLLVGGAHEQYF
TRBJ2-7 15 TRBD1 TRBV7-8 . TGTGCCAGCAGCTTACCACCAGGACAGGTCTACGAGCAGTACTTC CASSLPPGQVYEQYF
TRBJ1-2 12 . TRBV10-3 . TGTGCCATCAGTGGCGCCTCCTATGGCTACACCTTC CAISGASYGYTF
TRBJ1-5 18 TRBD1 TRBV5-5 . TGTGCCAGCAGCTTGAATTTTATTTTGGACAGGGGATATCAGCCCCAGCATTTT CASSLNFILDRGYQPQHF
TRBJ2-5 12 . TRBV15 once TGTGCCACCTCGCGGAACCAAGAGACCCAGTACTTC CATSRNQETQYF
TRBJ2-5 17 TRBD2 TRBV5-1 once TGCGCCAGCAGCTTGCCCGGACTAGCGGGAGAGCAAGAGACCCAGTACTTC CASSLPGLAGEQETQYF
TRBJ2-3 15 TRBD1 TRBV5-1 . TGCGCCAGCAGCTCAGGACAGGGCGGCACAGATACGCAGTATTTT CASSSGQGGTDTQYF
TRBJ2-7 15 TRBD2 TRBV7-2 . TGTGCCAGCAGCGGACGTAGCGGGAACCGCTACGAGCAGTACTTC CASSGRSGNRYEQYF
TRBJ2-1 14 . TRBV18 . TGTGCCAGCTCACCCGGTAGCCTATACAATGAGCAGTTCTTC CASSPGSLYNEQFF
TRBJ2-7 16 . TRBV10-1 . TGCGCCAGCAGTGAGGCGGTAGGGGGAGGAATCTACGAGCAGTACTTC CASSEAVGGGIYEQYF
TRBJ1-5 14 . TRBV2 . TGTGCCAGCACCCCGGGCGGGTTTGGTCAGCCCCAGCATTTT CASTPGGFGQPQHF
TRBJ2-7 12 . TRBV28 . TGTGCCAGCAACTCGAACCCCTACGAGCAGTACTTC CASNSNPYEQYF
TRBJ2-3 12 . TRBV18 . TGTGCCAGCTCAACAAAAAGCGATACGCAGTATTTT CASSTKSDTQYF
TRBJ2-7 11 . TRBV20-1 . TGCAGTGCGAGAACCGTCGGAGAGCAGTACTTC CSARTVGEQYF
TRBJ2-1 13 . TRBV27 once TGTGCCAGCAGTTCCTCAGGGGACAATGAGCAGTTCTTC CASSSSGDNEQFF
TRBJ2-5 15 . TRBV5-1 . TGCGCCAGCAGCTCCGGGACACAACCCCAAGAGACCCAGTACTTC CASSSGTQPQETQYF
TRBJ1-5 14 . TRBV5-4 . TGTGCCAGCAGCTCAAAGGATAGCAATCAGCCCCAGCATTTT CASSSKDSNQPQHF
TRBJ1-1 15 . TRBV18 . TGTGCCAGCTCACCAGAGCCAGGGGCCCACACTGAAGCTTTCTTT CASSPEPGAHTEAFF
TRBJ1-1 13 TRBD1 TRBV5-1 . TGCGCCAGCAGTCGCCAGGGGGCCACTGAAGCTTTCTTT CASSRQGATEAFF
TRBJ2-5 15 . TRBV19 . TGTGCCAGTAGTATAACCGGACGGAACCAAGAGACCCAGTACTTC CASSITGRNQETQYF
TRBJ1-2 13 . TRBV18 . TGTGCCAGCTCACCACTAGGGGAATATGGCTACACCTTC CASSPLGEYGYTF
TRBJ2-2 16 . TRBV10-3 . TGTGCCATCAGTGTGGGGCCAGCGGCGAACACCGGGGAGCTGTTTTTT CAISVGPAANTGELFF
TRBJ2-7 14 . TRBV2 . TGTGCCAGCAGTGAAGGGTGGGGGGCCTACGAGCAGTACTTC CASSEGWGAYEQYF
TRBJ2-1 15 TRBD1 TRBV9 . TGTGCCAGCAGTTCCGGGACAGGGGCATACAATGAGCAGTTCTTC CASSSGTGAYNEQFF
TRBJ2-1 11 . TRBV28 . TGTGCCAGCTCGGCGTTTGATGAGCAGTTCTTC CASSAFDEQFF
TRBJ2-3 14 . TRBV5-4 . TGTGCCAGCACTTTACAGGCGACCACAGATACGCAGTATTTT CASTLQATTDTQYF
TRBJ2-1 14 TRBD2 TRBV19 . TGTGCCAGTACCGAGACTAGCGGGCGTAATGAGCAGTTCTTC CASTETSGRNEQFF
TRBJ2-5 15 TRBD1 TRBV28 . TGTGCCAGCAGTTTTTGGGACAGGGGGCGAGAGACCCAGTACTTC CASSFWDRGRETQYF
TRBJ1-2 14 . TRBV7-9 . TGTGCCAGCAGCTTAGCGCTACAGGGCGCTGGCTACACCTTC CASSLALQGAGYTF
TRBJ2-1 16 TRBD1 TRBV7-3 . TGTGCCAGCAGCTCCTACAGGGGGCGCGCCTACAATGAGCAGTTCTTC CASSSYRGRAYNEQFF
TRBJ1-1 15 . TRBV4-2 . TGTGCCAGCAGCCAAGATCATTTCATCAGCACTGAAGCTTTCTTT CASSQDHFISTEAFF
TRBJ2-7 17 TRBD1 TRBV10-3 . TGTGCCATCAGTGAAATCCGACCCACAGGGGGCTCCTACGAGCAGTACTTC CAISEIRPTGGSYEQYF
TRBJ1-2 13 TRBD1 TRBV2 once TGTGCCAGCAATCAGGACAGGGCCCTTGGCTACACCTTC CASNQDRALGYTF
TRBJ2-7 13 . TRBV6-6 . TGTGCCAGCAGCGGAGTAAGGGGCCACGAGCAGTACTTC CASSGVRGHEQYF
TRBJ1-1 17 . TRBV7-2 . TGTGCCAGCAGGCCGGGACAAACGAAAACAAGGAACACTGAAGCTTTCTTT CASRPGQTKTRNTEAFF
TRBJ2-5 15 . TRBV28 . TGTGCCAGCAGCGGGGCCGCTTCCGTACAAGAGACCCAGTACTTC CASSGAASVQETQYF
TRBJ2-7 16 TRBD1 TRBV18 . TGTGCCAGCTCACCAAGCGCGGAACCAGGGGGCGGCGAGCAGTACTTC CASSPSAEPGGGEQYF
TRBJ1-2 17 TRBD1 TRBV5-1 . TGCGCCAGCAGCTTGAGCGGACAGGAGCCCAACGGTCCGGGCTACACCTTC CASSLSGQEPNGPGYTF
TRBJ1-2 15 . TRBV18 . TGTGCCAGCTCACCGGGACGGGCAAAGGACTATGGCTACACCTTC CASSPGRAKDYGYTF
TRBJ2-5 14 . TRBV5-1 . TGCGCCAGCAGCTTGGATGTTGGTGGTGAGACCCAGTACTTC CASSLDVGGETQYF
TRBJ2-7 15 . TRBV28 . TGTGCCAGCAGCCCATATGGGGGCGCTAGGTCCGAGCAGTACTTC CASSPYGGARSEQYF
TRBJ2-7 16 TRBD2 TRBV28 . TGTGCCAGCAGTTTTTCCACTAGCGGCTACTCCTACGAGCAGTACTTC CASSFSTSGYSYEQYF
TRBJ1-2 13 . TRBV29-1 . TGCAGCGCTTTACAGGGACCTAACTATGGCTACACCTTC CSALQGPNYGYTF
TRBJ1-5 16 . TRBV28 . TGTGCCAGCAGTCAACTCGGGACTAGAAGCAATCAGCCCCAGCATTTT CASSQLGTRSNQPQHF
TRBJ1-1 17 TRBD1 TRBV18 . TGTGCCAGCTCACCACATCGTAGGGGGCTTATGAACACTGAAGCTTTCTTT CASSPHRRGLMNTEAFF
TRBJ1-4 16 . TRBV11-2 . TGTGCCAGCAGCTTAGGACTCAGGGTAATAAATGAAAAACTGTTTTTT CASSLGLRVINEKLFF
TRBJ1-5 13 . TRBV5-1 . TGCGCCAGCAGCTTAATGGGGAGCGGACCCCAGCATTTT CASSLMGSGPQHF
TRBJ1-1 11 . TRBV10-3 . TGTGCCATCAGTGATGCAGGTGAAGCTTTCTTT CAISDAGEAFF
TRBJ1-5 13 . TRBV19 once TGTGCCAGTATTGGAGTTAGCAATCAGCCCCAGCATTTT CASIGVSNQPQHF
TRBJ1-1 16 . TRBV7-8 once TGTGCCAGCAGCTTAGTACCCCGCCCCATGAACACTGAAGCTTTCTTT CASSLVPRPMNTEAFF
TRBJ2-5 14 . TRBV18 once TGTGCCAGCTCAGCATCCCGGACGGCCGAGACCCAGTACTTC CASSASRTAETQYF
TRBJ2-7 14 . TRBV7-6 . TGTGCCAGCAGCTTAGCGCCGGGGTTTATCGAGCAGTACTTC CASSLAPGFIEQYF
TRBJ2-5 11 . TRBV20-1 once TGCAGTGCTAACGGGGTGGAGACCCAGTACTTC CSANGVETQYF
TRBJ1-5 13 . TRBV6-5 . TGTGCCAGCACGGCGGCAGCTAATCAGCCCCAGCATTTT CASTAAANQPQHF